One and the same sample provided the 28 T cell receptor beta chains below, sequenced in a study of T cell repertoires in cytomegalovirus infection. TCRdb redid the calling of the reads with MiXCR, one entry per CDR3 protein. This table holds around 740,000 distinct CDR3 sequences, 35% to 45% found once. The sequencing sample was made of PBMCs. The receptors here all came from a human donor in good health (CMV status not recorded). Some clones in this sample may be carry-over from other donors' samples.

The count of this clonotype is one. The DNA for the CDR3 is TGTGCCAGCAGGCTACAGGGGGCGTTTGGCGAGCAGTACTTC. Its protein product is CASRLQGAFGEQYF. The chain recombines TRBV28 with TRBJ2-7; 9 bases are a match to TRBD1. The ends lost 6 bases at V and 6 bases at J; junction bases unmatched: 9. Germline CDR1 reads MDHEN; CDR2 reads SYDVKM. The CDR3 is 14 amino acids.

Ten or more counts support this clonotype. This sequence joins TRBV12-3 or TRBV12-4 and TRBJ2-1, with 7 positions matching TRBD2. The CDR3 is 18 amino acids. V lost 4 bases to trimming and J lost 7 bases; unmatched junction nucleotides: 19. CDR3 sequence reads: CASSSGRSLADPRNEQFF. CDR3 nucleotide sequence: TGTGCCAGCAGTTCCGGGCGATCCCTAGCGGACCCTAGGAATGAGCAGTTCTTC.

The chain links TRBV2 to TRBJ2-1; D remains ambiguous. V lost 4 bases to trimming and J lost 14 bases, with 18 bases between them. The germline V gene has CDR1 SNHLY and CDR2 FYNNEI. This CDR3 spans 13 amino acids. The CDR3, as DNA: TGTGCCAGCAGTGGTACCGACCTGGGGTGGGAGTTCTTC. This sequence encodes CASSGTDLGWEFF.

This clonotype showed up many times. The V and J genes are TRBV27 and TRBJ2-7; D is possibly TRBD1 or TRBD2 (5 bases each). Looked up from germline, CDR1 is MNHEY and CDR2 is SMNVEV (reference sequence). The CDR3 is made up of 13 amino acids. Between the trimmed V and J ends, which lost 1 base and 5 bases, there was a span of 9 bases. DNA of the CDR3: TGTGCCAGCAGTTTATGGGGGTTCGACGAGCAGTACTTC. Translated: CASSLWGFDEQYF.

The rearrangement joins TRBV6-1 to TRBJ1-2; TRBD1 might be the D (6 bases). V shed 6 bases and J shed 4 bases, with 12 bases lying between them. Looked up from germline, CDR1 is MNHNS and CDR2 is SASEGT. This CDR3 spans 13 amino acids. The CDR3 sequence is CASRPGQSYGYTF. The CDR3 DNA is TGTGCCAGCAGACCCGGACAGTCCTATGGCTACACCTTC.

At least ten counts were recorded for this clonotype. The chain combines TRBV7-2 with TRBJ2-4, with D possibly being TRBD2 (6 bases). Germline-derived CDR1 and CDR2 are SGHTA and FQGNSA. Trimming shortened V by 3 bases and J by 7 bases, and 34 bases separated the two germline ends. The CDR3 is 21 residues long. Written as DNA, the CDR3 is TGTGCCAGCAGCTTTATCGCTACTGGTGCTGGGGACTTGGAAAGCAGCAACATTCAGTACTTC. Its translation: CASSFIATGAGDLESSNIQYF.

The chain recombines TRBV28 with TRBJ2-7, with D possibly being TRBD2 (6 bases). The CDR3 length is 15 residues. With 5 bases removed from V and 6 bases from J, the gap between germline ends came to 20 bases. The germline CDR1 and CDR2 sequences are MDHEN and SYDVKM. The chain's CDR3 is CASSPYREIAREQYF. The CDR3 DNA sequence: TGTGCCAGCAGTCCGTATCGGGAGATTGCCCGCGAGCAGTACTTC.

In its sample, this clonotype was seen a few times. The chain links TRBV5-6 to TRBJ2-3; 10 positions agree with TRBD2. Germline V CDR1 and CDR2: SGHDT, YYEEEE. J was trimmed by 5 bases and V by 3 bases; bases with no gene match: 9. The CDR3 runs to 16 residues. In nucleotides, the CDR3 is TGTGCCAGCAGCTCCTCCCGGACTAGCGGATTAGATACGCAGTATTTT. Its translation: CASSSSRTSGLDTQYF.

The rearrangement links TRBV7-2 to TRBJ2-7; possibly TRBD2 for D (5 bases). CDR1 and CDR2 from the germline V gene are SGHTA and FQGNSA. V was shortened by 2 bases and J by 6 bases, with 14 bases between the two germline ends. The CDR3 is 14 amino acids. CDR3 sequence reads: CASSLLSGSSEQYF. The DNA for the CDR3 is TGTGCCAGCAGCTTATTGTCGGGGTCCAGCGAGCAGTACTTC.

The chain uses TRBV10-3 and TRBJ1-2; a possible D gene is TRBD1 (6 bases). Per germline, CDR1 ENHRY and CDR2 SYGVKD. The CDR3 has 13 amino acids. The V end was cut by 6 bases, the J end by 4 bases, with 12 bases between. This chain's CDR3 is CAIRDRGSYGYTF. CDR3 bases: TGTGCCATCAGGGACAGAGGATCCTATGGCTACACCTTC.

The V gene is TRBV12-3 or TRBV12-4, the J gene TRBJ2-7; D possibly corresponds to TRBD2 (5 bases). Trimming stripped 6 bases from V and 7 bases from J, with 13 bases between. The CDR3 sequence is 12 residues long. In DNA form, the CDR3 reads TGTGCCAGCAGCAATGGGAGTCCGGAGCAGTACTTC. It encodes CASSNGSPEQYF.

This clonotype was seen only a few times. The chain has TRBV27 and TRBJ2-1; 12 positions agree with TRBD2. The CDR3 has 15 amino acids. Germline V gives CDR1 MNHEY, CDR2 SMNVEV (reference sequence). V gave up 3 bases and J gave up 9 bases; unmatched junction bases: 6. The CDR3 region is CASSFRTSGNGEQFF. The CDR3, as DNA: TGTGCCAGCAGTTTTCGGACTAGCGGGAACGGTGAGCAGTTCTTC.

The J gene is TRBJ2-5, the V gene TRBV7-9; D call uncertain. The CDR3 spans 15 residues. Looked up from germline, CDR1 is SEHNR and CDR2 is FQNEAQ (reference sequence). V was pared by 2 bases and J by 5 bases, with 15 bases between. Here the CDR3 DNA reads TGTGCCAGCAGCTTATCGATTGGTGCCCTGGAGACCCAGTACTTC. Translating gives CASSLSIGALETQYF.

The chain couples TRBV2 to TRBJ2-7, with unresolved D. Germline V CDR1 and CDR2: SNHLY, FYNNEI. V was clipped by 11 bases and J by 3 bases, with 8 bases between them. This CDR3 region has 10 residues. The CDR3 protein is CACGRYEQYF. The CDR3 bases are TGTGCCTGCGGACGCTACGAGCAGTACTTC.

This clonotype was seen more than once but under ten times. The chain carries TRBV29-1 and TRBJ2-5, with 10 bases that match TRBD2. Germline CDR1 is SQVTM and CDR2 is ANQGSEA. V lost 6 bases to trimming and J lost 5 bases; unmatched junction nucleotides: 6. This CDR3 is built from 13 residues. The CDR3 loop is CSVPPSGSETQYF. The CDR3, as DNA: TGCAGCGTCCCACCTAGCGGGAGTGAGACCCAGTACTTC.

CDR3 DNA sequence: TGTGCCAGCAGCTTAACACAGGTCCTCAAGGGTCAGCCCCAGCATTTT. It codes for CASSLTQVLKGQPQHF. The chain couples TRBV7-8 to TRBJ1-5; a possible D gene is TRBD1 (5 bases). CDR1 is SGHVS, CDR2 FQNEAQ, per germline. The V gene lost 2 bases and the J gene lost 6 bases, with 17 bases spanning the gap. The CDR3 is made up of 16 amino acids. The full variable domain, completed using reference TRBV7-8 and TRBJ1-5, is GAGVSQSPRYKVAKRGQDVALRCDPISGHVSLFWYQQALGQGPEFLTYFQNEAQLDKSGLPSDRFFAERPEGSVSTLKIQRTQQEDSAVYLCASSLTQVLKGQPQHFGDGTRLSIL.

This clonotype turned up a few times. This chain links TRBV19 with TRBJ2-1; TRBD1 matches 7 bases. The CDR3 spans 17 residues. Germline CDR1 LNHDA, CDR2 SQIVND (reference sequence). V lost 7 bases to trimming and J lost 5 bases; unmatched junction nucleotides: 17. The CDR3 sequence: CASTSITGTERDNEQFF. The CDR3 DNA is TGTGCCAGTACAAGTATTACCGGGACAGAACGGGACAATGAGCAGTTCTTC.

This chain links TRBV27 with TRBJ2-5; D remains unclear. The germline V and J ends were trimmed by 6 bases and 0 bases, with 8 bases remaining between them. The CDR3 sequence is 13 residues long. Germline CDR1 is MNHEY and CDR2 is SMNVEV (reference sequence). CDR3 nucleotide sequence: TGTGCCAGCAGCTTCCTGAACCAAGAGACCCAGTACTTC. This translates into CASSFLNQETQYF.

This clonotype turned up a few times. The gene calls are TRBV7-9 and TRBJ1-1; D is perhaps TRBD1 (5 bases). The CDR3 runs to 15 residues. CDR1 and CDR2 (germline): SEHNR, FQNEAQ (reference sequence). The ends were cut back, 5 bases at V and 7 bases at J, with 20 bases in the middle. For the CDR3, the DNA is TGTGCCAGCAGCGGAGTCGATTGGACACGGCATGAAGCTTTCTTT. Translated: CASSGVDWTRHEAFF.

The chain uses TRBV5-1 and TRBJ1-1; 9 bases match TRBD1. The CDR3 sequence is 13 residues long. The germline gives CDR1 SGHRS, CDR2 YFSETQ. V was pared by 3 bases and J by 6 bases, with 3 bases of the junction left unmatched. The CDR3 coding sequence is TGCGCCAGCAGCTGGACAGGGGATTCTGAAGCTTTCTTT. Translated, it gives CASSWTGDSEAFF.

This clonotype came up many times. The V and J genes are TRBV7-8 and TRBJ2-1; the D is unclear. Germline V gives CDR1 SGHVS, CDR2 FQNEAQ. The CDR3 loop spans 15 amino acids. Trimming removed 5 bases at V and 5 bases at J, with 16 bases between. The CDR3 is CASSAPLVTNNEQFF. The CDR3 bases are TGTGCCAGCAGCGCGCCCCTGGTGACGAACAATGAGCAGTTCTTC.

The V gene is TRBV5-1, the J gene TRBJ1-4; D remains unclear. The length of the CDR3 is 14 residues. Between the trimmed V and J ends, which lost 2 bases and 4 bases, there was a span of 9 bases. CDR1 SGHRS and CDR2 YFSETQ come from the germline V gene. The DNA for the CDR3 is TGCGCCAGCAGCTTTACCGGGCTTAATGAAAAACTGTTTTTT. Its translation: CASSFTGLNEKLFF. The variable domain in full, with the rest retrieved from reference TRBV5-1 and TRBJ1-4, is KAGVTQTPRYLIKTRGQQVTLSCSPISGHRSVSWYQQTPGQGLQFLFEYFSETQRNKGNFPGRFSGRQFSNSRSEMNVSTLELGDSALYLCASSFTGLNEKLFFGSGTQLSVL.

The CDR3 loop reads CASSRTSGGAWDNEQFF. The CDR3 region has the DNA TGTGCCAGCAGCAGGACTAGCGGGGGCGCCTGGGACAATGAGCAGTTCTTC. V gene TRBV6-4 combines with J gene TRBJ2-1; TRBD2 agrees at 13 bases. The germline gives CDR1 MRHNA, CDR2 SNTAGT. V trimming: 6 bases; J trimming: 5 bases; junction bases outside the gene matches: 10. This CDR3 contains 17 residues.

This clonotype was counted a few times. The chain carries TRBV12-3 or TRBV12-4 and TRBJ2-2; TRBD2 matches 7 bases. The V and J ends lost 3 bases and 2 bases, in that order; junction bases with no gene match: 3. CDR3 length: 15 amino acids. The CDR3 DNA follows: TGTGCCAGCAGTTTCAAGCGGGGTAACACCGGGGAGCTGTTTTTT. Residues: CASSFKRGNTGELFF.

The rearrangement links TRBV6-6 to TRBJ2-3; no definite D call. The CDR3 is made up of 14 amino acids. V lost 4 bases to trimming and J lost 2 bases, with 10 bases between them. CDR1 is MNHNY, CDR2 SVGAGI, per germline (reference sequence). CDR3 residues: CASSWTAITDTQYF. CDR3 DNA sequence: TGTGCCAGCAGTTGGACGGCTATCACAGATACGCAGTATTTT.

This chain uses TRBV6-6 with TRBJ2-1; 9 bases match TRBD2. The CDR3 length is 15 residues. CDR1 is MNHNY, CDR2 SVGAGI, per germline (reference sequence). J gave up 6 bases and V 1 base, and 4 bases lay outside the gene matches. CDR3 in amino acids: CASSYWGLARNEQFF. The CDR3 DNA reads as TGTGCCAGCAGTTACTGGGGACTAGCCCGCAATGAGCAGTTCTTC.

This clonotype turned up a few times. CDR3 protein: CASSRRAGGKETQYF. The DNA for the CDR3 is TGTGCCAGCAGTCGTAGAGCGGGAGGTAAAGAGACCCAGTACTTC. The V call is TRBV2, the J call TRBJ2-5; 9 bases line up with TRBD2. Trimming took 5 bases from V and 3 from J; bases not matched to a gene: 7. The CDR3 covers 15 residues. Germline V gene lookup returns CDR1 SNHLY and CDR2 FYNNEI. Supplemented by reference TRBV2 and TRBJ2-5, the full variable domain reads EPEVTQTPSHQVTQMGQEVILRCVPISNHLYFYWYRQILGQKVEFLVSFYNNEISEKSEIFDDQFSVERPDGSNFTLKIRSTKLEDSAMYFCASSRRAGGKETQYFGPGTRLLVL.

This clonotype was seen many times. CDR3 region: CASSSDSRGEQYF. The CDR3 nucleotides are TGTGCCAGCAGCTCGGACTCGAGGGGCGAGCAGTACTTC. The gene calls are TRBV7-8 and TRBJ2-7, with D tentatively TRBD1 or TRBD2 (5 bases each). V dropped 4 bases and J dropped 6 bases, with 13 bases sitting between them. CDR3 length equals 13 residues. In germline, CDR1 is SGHVS, CDR2 FQNEAQ.